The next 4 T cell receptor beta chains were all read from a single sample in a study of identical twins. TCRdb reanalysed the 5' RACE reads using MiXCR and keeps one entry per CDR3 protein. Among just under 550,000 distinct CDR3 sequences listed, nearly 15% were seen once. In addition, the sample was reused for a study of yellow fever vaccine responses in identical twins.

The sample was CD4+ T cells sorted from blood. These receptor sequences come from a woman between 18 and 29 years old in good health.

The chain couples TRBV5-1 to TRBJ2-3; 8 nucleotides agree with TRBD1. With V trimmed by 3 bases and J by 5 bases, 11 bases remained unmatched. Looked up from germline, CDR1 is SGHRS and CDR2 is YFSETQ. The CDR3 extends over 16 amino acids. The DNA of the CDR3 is TGCGCCAGCAGCTCTGAGGGCCAGGGGGCAAGAGATACGCAGTATTTT. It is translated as CASSSEGQGARDTQYF.

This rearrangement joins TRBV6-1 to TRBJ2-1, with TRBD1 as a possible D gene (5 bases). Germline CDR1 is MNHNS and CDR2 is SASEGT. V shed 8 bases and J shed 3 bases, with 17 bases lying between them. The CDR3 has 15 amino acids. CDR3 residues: CASYPTELIYNEQFF. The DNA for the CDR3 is TGTGCCAGCTACCCGACAGAGCTGATCTACAATGAGCAGTTCTTC.

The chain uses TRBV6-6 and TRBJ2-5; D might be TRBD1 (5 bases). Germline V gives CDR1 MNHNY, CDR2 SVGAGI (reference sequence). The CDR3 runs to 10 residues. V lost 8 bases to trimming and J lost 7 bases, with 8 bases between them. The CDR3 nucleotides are TGTGCCAGCGGTCAGGGGACCCAGTACTTC. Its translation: CASGQGTQYF.

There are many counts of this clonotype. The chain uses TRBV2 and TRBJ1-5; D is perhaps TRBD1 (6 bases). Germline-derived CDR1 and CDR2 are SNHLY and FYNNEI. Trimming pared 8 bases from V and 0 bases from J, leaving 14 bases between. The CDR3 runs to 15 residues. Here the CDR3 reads CASGETGYSNQPQHF. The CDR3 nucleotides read TGTGCCAGCGGGGAGACAGGTTATAGCAATCAGCCCCAGCATTTT.